This T cell receptor beta chain comes out of a study of siplizumab effects on memory and regulatory T cells. The study, taken as a whole, reports: Alloreactive sequences tracing back to unstimulated CD4+ memory cells fell significantly with siplizumab. Phenotypic classification as naive or memory proved unattainable for roughly 80-97% of proliferating CD4+ or CD8+ clones. The diversity of naive T cells seemed greater than that of memory cells, and their alloresponse contribution seemed major.

Assays captured roughly 9.3 x 10^4 TCR templates per sample. TCRdb's copy holds only in-frame clones and misses some; the assay was immunoSEQ multiplex PCR. The table shows about 50,000 clones, with less than 90% occurring only once. Remarks on this clone: Antigen unknown.

The sequence was obtained from a human donor in good health. The sequencing input was naive CD8+ T cells sorted from blood.

CDR3 amino acids: CASSIMVSQETQYF. The CDR3 DNA reads TGTGCCAGTAGTATCATGGTCAGCCAAGAGACCCAGTACTTC. V usage is TRBV19 and J usage is TRBJ2-5, with D unclear. The germline CDR1 and CDR2 sequences are LNHDA and SQIVND (reference sequence). The CDR3 covers 14 residues. Trimming stripped 3 bases from V and 1 base from J, with 9 bases between. Complete variable domain (other parts from reference TRBV19 and TRBJ2-5): DGGITQSPKYLFRKEGQNVTLSCEQNLNHDAMYWYRQDPGQGLRLIYYSQIVNDFQKGDIAEGYSVSREKKESFPLTVTSAQKNPTAFYLCASSIMVSQETQYFGPGTRLLVL.